This TCR beta chain was recorded in a study of OX40 agonist ivuxolimab in advanced cancers. Findings of the study overall: It was not determined which antigens were specifically recognized by the peripheral T cells that had undergone clonal expansion.

The table came from immunoSEQ multiplex PCR; TCRdb's copy has only in-frame clones and leaves some out. The sample records around 69,000 clones, 85% to 90% being singletons. About this clone itself: Its antigen is as yet unknown.

The starting material was CD4+ or CD8+ T cells sorted from blood, obtained in a trial of the OX40 agonist ivuxolimab. The sequence was collected from an adult with an advanced solid tumor such as melanoma, head and neck, liver or kidney cancer.

The CDR3 DNA is TGTGCCAGTACCCCTTTAGCGGTTAGCAATCAGCCCCAGCATTTT. Translation gives CASTPLAVSNQPQHF. The genes are TRBV19 and TRBJ1-5, with unresolved D. Germline CDR1 LNHDA, CDR2 SQIVND (reference sequence). The ends were cut back, 7 bases at V and 0 bases at J, with 13 bases in the middle. The CDR3 contains 15 residues.